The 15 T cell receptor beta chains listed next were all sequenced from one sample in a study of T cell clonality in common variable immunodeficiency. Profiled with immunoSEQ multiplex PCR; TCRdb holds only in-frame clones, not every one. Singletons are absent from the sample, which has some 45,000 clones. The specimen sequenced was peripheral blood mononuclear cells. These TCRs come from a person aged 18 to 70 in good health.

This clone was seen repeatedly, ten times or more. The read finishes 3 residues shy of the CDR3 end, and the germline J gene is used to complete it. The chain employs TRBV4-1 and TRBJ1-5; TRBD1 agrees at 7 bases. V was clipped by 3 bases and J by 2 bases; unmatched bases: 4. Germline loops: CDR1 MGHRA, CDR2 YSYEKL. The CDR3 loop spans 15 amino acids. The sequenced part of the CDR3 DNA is TGCGCCAGCAGCCAGCAGGGGGGTCGCAATCAGCCC. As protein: CASSQQGGRNQP. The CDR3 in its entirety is CASSQQGGRNQPQHF.

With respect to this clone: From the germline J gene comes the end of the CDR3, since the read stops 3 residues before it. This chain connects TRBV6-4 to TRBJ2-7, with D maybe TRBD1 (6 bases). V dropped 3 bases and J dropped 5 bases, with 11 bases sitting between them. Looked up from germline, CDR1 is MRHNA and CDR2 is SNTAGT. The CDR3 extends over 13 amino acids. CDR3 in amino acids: CASSESGVHEQYF. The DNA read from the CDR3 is TGTGCCAGCAGTGAATCAGGGGTCCACGAG.

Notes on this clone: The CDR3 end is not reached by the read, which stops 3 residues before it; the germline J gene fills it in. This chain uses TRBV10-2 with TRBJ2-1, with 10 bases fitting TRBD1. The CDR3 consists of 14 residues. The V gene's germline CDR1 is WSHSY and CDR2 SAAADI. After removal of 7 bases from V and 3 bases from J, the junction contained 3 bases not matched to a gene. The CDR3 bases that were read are TGCGCCAGCACCGGGACAGGGGTCTACAATGAG. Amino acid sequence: CASTGTGVYNE. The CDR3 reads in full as CASTGTGVYNEQFF.

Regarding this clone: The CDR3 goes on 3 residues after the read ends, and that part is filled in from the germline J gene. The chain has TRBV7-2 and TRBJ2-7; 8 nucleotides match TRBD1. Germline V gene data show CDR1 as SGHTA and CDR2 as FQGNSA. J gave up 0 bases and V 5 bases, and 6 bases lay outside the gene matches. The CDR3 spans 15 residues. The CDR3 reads CASSARTGSSYEQYF. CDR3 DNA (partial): TGTGCCAGCAGCGCCCGGACAGGGAGCTCCTACGAG.

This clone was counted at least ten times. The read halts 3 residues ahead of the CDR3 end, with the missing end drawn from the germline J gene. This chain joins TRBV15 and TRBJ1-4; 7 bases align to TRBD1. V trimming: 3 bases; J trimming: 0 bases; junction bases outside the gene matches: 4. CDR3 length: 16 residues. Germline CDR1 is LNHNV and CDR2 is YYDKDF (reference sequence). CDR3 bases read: TGTGCCACCAGCAGTGACAGGGTAACAACTAATGAAAAA. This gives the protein CATSSDRVTTNEK. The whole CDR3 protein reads CATSSDRVTTNEKLFF.

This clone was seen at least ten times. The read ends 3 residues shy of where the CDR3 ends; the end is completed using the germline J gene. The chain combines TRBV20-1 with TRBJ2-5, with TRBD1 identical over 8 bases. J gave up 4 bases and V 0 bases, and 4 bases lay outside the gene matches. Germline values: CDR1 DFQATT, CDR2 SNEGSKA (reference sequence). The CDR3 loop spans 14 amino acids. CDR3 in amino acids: CSARDFRGRETQYF. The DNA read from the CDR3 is TGCAGTGCTAGAGATTTCAGGGGGCGAGAGACC.

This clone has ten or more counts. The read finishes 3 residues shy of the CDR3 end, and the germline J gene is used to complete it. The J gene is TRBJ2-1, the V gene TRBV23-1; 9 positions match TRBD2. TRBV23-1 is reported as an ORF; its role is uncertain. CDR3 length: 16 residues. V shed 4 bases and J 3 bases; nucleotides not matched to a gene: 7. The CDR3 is CASSPIKRGDYNEQFF. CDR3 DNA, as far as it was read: TGCGCCAGCAGTCCAATCAAGCGGGGGGACTACAATGAG.

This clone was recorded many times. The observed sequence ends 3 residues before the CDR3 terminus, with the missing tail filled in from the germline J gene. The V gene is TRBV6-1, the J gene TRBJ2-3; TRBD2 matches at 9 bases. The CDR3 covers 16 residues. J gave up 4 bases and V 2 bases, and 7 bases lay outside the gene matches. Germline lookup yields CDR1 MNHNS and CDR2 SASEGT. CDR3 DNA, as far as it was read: TGTGCCAGCAGTGAAAGAGTAGGCGGGGGGGCAGATACG. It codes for CASSERVGGGADT. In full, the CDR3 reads CASSERVGGGADTQYF.

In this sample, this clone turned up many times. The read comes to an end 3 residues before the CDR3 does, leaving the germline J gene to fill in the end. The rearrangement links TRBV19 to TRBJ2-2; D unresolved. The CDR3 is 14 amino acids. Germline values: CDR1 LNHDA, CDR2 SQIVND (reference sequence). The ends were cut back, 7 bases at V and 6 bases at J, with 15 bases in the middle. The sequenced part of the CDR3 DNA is TGTGCCAGTAACTTGGGCTCCGCACCCGGGGAG. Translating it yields CASNLGSAPGE. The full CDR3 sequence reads CASNLGSAPGELFF. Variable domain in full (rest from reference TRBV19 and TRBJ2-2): DGGITQSPKYLFRKEGQNVTLSCEQNLNHDAMYWYRQDPGQGLRLIYYSQIVNDFQKGDIAEGYSVSREKKESFPLTVTSAQKNPTAFYLCASNLGSAPGELFFGEGSRLTVL.

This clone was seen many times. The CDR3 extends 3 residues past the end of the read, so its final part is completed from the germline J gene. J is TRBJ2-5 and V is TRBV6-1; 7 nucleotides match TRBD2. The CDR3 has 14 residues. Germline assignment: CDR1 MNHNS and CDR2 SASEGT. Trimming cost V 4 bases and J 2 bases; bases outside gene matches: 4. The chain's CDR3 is CASSARAGQETQYF. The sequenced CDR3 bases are TGTGCCAGCAGTGCCCGAGCGGGGCAAGAGACC.

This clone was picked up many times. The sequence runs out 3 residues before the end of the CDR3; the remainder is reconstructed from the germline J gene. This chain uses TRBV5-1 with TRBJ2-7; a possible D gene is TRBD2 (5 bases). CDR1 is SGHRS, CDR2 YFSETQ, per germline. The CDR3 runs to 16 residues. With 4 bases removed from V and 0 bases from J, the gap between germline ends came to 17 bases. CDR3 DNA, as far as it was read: TGCGCCAGCAGCCCTTGGACGGACTTCAGCTCCTACGAG. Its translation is CASSPWTDFSSYE. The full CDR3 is CASSPWTDFSSYEQYF.

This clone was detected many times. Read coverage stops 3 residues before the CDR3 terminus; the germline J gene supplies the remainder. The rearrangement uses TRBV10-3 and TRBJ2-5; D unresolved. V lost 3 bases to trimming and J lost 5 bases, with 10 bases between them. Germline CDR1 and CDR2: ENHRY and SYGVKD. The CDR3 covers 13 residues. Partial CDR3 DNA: TGTGCCATCAGTGACTATTTTGAGGAGACC. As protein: CAISDYFEET. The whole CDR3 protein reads CAISDYFEETQYF.

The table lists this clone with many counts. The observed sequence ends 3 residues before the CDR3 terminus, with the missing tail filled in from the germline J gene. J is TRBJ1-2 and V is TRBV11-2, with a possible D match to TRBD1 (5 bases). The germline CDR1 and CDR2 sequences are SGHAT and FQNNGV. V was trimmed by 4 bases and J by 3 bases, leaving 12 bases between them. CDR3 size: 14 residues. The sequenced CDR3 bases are TGTGCCAGCAGCTCGGGGGACGGTGACTATGGC. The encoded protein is CASSSGDGDYG. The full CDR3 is CASSSGDGDYGYTF.

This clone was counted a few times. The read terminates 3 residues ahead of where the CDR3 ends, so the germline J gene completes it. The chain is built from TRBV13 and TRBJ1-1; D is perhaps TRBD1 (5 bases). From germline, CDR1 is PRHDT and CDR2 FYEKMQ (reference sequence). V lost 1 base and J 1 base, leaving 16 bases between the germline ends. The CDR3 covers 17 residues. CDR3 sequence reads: CASSLEGRGVRNTEAFF. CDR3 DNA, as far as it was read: TGTGCCAGCAGCTTAGAGGGGCGCGGGGTGAGGAACACTGAA. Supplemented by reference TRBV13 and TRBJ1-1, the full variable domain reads AAGVIQSPRHLIKEKRETATLKCYPIPRHDTVYWYQQGPGQDPQFLISFYEKMQSDKGSIPDRFSAQQFSDYHSELNMSSLELGDSALYFCASSLEGRGVRNTEAFFGQGTRLTVV.

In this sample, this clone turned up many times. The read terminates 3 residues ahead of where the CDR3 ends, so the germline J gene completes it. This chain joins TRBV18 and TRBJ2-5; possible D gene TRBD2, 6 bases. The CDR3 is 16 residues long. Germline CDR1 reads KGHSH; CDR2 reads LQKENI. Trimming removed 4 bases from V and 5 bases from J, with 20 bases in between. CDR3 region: CASSLNEAGAGETQYF. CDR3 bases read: TGTGCCAGCTCACTCAACGAGGCCGGGGCGGGGGAGACC.